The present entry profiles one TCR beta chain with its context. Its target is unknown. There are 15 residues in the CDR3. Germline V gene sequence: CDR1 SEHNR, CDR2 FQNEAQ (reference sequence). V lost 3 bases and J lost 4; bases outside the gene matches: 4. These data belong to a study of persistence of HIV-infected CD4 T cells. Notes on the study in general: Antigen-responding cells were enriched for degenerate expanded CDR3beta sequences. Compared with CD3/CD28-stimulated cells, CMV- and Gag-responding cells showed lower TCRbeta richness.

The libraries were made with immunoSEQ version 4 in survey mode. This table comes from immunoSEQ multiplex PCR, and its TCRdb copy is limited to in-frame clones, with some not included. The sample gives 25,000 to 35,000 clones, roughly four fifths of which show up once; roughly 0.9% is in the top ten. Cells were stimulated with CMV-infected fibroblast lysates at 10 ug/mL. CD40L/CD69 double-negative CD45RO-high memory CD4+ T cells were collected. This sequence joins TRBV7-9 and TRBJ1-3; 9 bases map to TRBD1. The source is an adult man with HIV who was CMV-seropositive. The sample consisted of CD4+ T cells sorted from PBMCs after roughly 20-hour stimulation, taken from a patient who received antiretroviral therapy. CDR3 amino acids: CASSLGTGSGNTIYF. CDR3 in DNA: TGTGCCAGCAGCTTGGGGACAGGGAGCGGAAACACCATATATTTT.